One and the same sample provided the 10 T cell receptor beta chains below, sequenced in a study of blood T cell repertoires in COVID-19. Libraries were prepared by immunoSEQ multiplex PCR; TCRdb keeps only in-frame clonotypes and omits some of them. The sample carries a few hundred thousand clones, over 75% recorded once. Material: peripheral blood. Source of these receptors: a man over 45 with acute or convalescent COVID-19.

The chain combines TRBV10-3 with TRBJ2-7, with 8 positions matching TRBD1. With 4 bases clipped from V and 1 base from J, the junction kept 6 bases outside the gene matches. The CDR3 is 15 amino acids. Germline CDR1 is ENHRY and CDR2 is SYGVKD. The DNA for the CDR3 is TGTGCCATCAGTGGTGGACAGGGTAGATCCTACGAGCAGTACTTC. Translating gives CAISGGQGRSYEQYF.

This chain joins TRBV6-2 or TRBV6-3 and TRBJ2-5; tentative D call: TRBD1 (5 bases). V dropped 6 bases and J dropped 1 base, with 24 bases sitting between them. CDR3 size: 18 residues. Germline CDR1 reads MNHEY; CDR2 reads SVGEGT. Here the CDR3 reads CASSLIGRGRGPQETQYF. The CDR3 DNA follows: TGTGCCAGCAGCCTCATCGGTAGGGGAAGAGGACCCCAAGAGACCCAGTACTTC.

This clone was detected only once. The chain recombines TRBV27 with TRBJ2-1; 11 positions agree with TRBD2. The CDR3 sequence is 16 residues long. Germline V CDR1 and CDR2: MNHEY, SMNVEV (reference sequence). The V and J ends lost 6 bases and 2 bases, in that order; junction bases with no gene match: 6. The CDR3: CASSRSSGGPYNEQFF. DNA of the CDR3: TGTGCCAGCAGCCGATCTAGCGGGGGGCCCTACAATGAGCAGTTCTTC.

The chain joins TRBV3-1 (or the pseudogene TRBV3-2) to TRBJ2-3, with 13 bases that match TRBD2. This CDR3 is built from 17 residues. The J segment lost 0 bases and the V segment lost 4 bases, leaving 4 bases of the junction unmatched. The V gene's germline CDR1 is LGHDT and CDR2 YNNKEL (reference sequence). The CDR3 region is CASSLRTSGGSTDTQYF. The CDR3 region has the DNA TGTGCCAGCAGCCTTCGGACTAGCGGGGGTAGCACAGATACGCAGTATTTT.

V and J are TRBV30 and TRBJ1-1, with D possibly TRBD1 on 5 matching bases. Per germline, CDR1 GTSNPN and CDR2 SVGIG (reference sequence). V lost 4 bases to trimming and J lost 3 bases, with 12 bases between them. This CDR3 is built from 13 residues. The CDR3 spells CAWKARVYTEAFF. As DNA, the CDR3 is TGTGCCTGGAAAGCCAGGGTTTACACTGAAGCTTTCTTT.

This clone was detected once. The chain links TRBV5-1 to TRBJ2-3, with D possibly being TRBD1 (5 bases). The CDR3 covers 14 residues. V gave up 4 bases and J gave up 4 bases, with 13 bases separating them. The germline V gene has CDR1 SGHRS and CDR2 YFSETQ. The DNA for the CDR3 is TGCGCCAGCAGCCAGGGCCTACGAGCAGATACGCAGTATTTT. This gives the protein CASSQGLRADTQYF.

This chain joins TRBV10-3 and TRBJ1-2; perhaps TRBD1 as D (6 bases). Germline loops: CDR1 ENHRY, CDR2 SYGVKD. Trimming pared 3 bases from V and 4 bases from J, leaving 9 bases between. The CDR3 has 13 residues. This CDR3 is CAISEQGGYGYTF. CDR3 sequence (DNA): TGTGCCATCAGTGAACAGGGTGGCTATGGCTACACCTTC.

The J gene is TRBJ1-5, the V gene TRBV5-1; 7 bases fit TRBD1. The CDR3 consists of 14 residues. Germline assignment: CDR1 SGHRS and CDR2 YFSETQ. V trimming: 4 bases; J trimming: 9 bases; junction bases outside the gene matches: 10. CDR3 sequence reads: CASSPSGGSWPQHF. The CDR3 region has the DNA TGCGCCAGCAGCCCCTCAGGGGGGTCATGGCCCCAGCATTTT. The full variable domain, completed using reference TRBV5-1 and TRBJ1-5, is KAGVTQTPRYLIKTRGQQVTLSCSPISGHRSVSWYQQTPGQGLQFLFEYFSETQRNKGNFPGRFSGRQFSNSRSEMNVSTLELGDSALYLCASSPSGGSWPQHFGDGTRLSIL.

The CDR3 loop reads CASSKGTGGYTF. The CDR3 DNA reads TGTGCCAGCTCGAAAGGGACAGGGGGCTACACCTTC. The chain combines TRBV18 with TRBJ1-2; 9 bases align to TRBD1. The CDR3 is 12 amino acids. After removal of 6 bases from V and 8 bases from J, the junction contained 4 bases not matched to a gene. The germline CDR1 and CDR2 sequences are KGHSH and LQKENI.

The chain is built from TRBV2 and TRBJ1-2; TRBD1 is a possible D gene (5 bases). The length of the CDR3 is 16 residues. Germline V gene data show CDR1 as SNHLY and CDR2 as FYNNEI. V was trimmed by 5 bases and J by 4 bases, leaving 20 bases between them. The CDR3 spells CASSTGRDPEFYGYTF. CDR3 DNA: TGTGCCAGCAGTACAGGTCGAGACCCAGAATTCTATGGCTACACCTTC.